These 30 T cell receptor beta chains came from one sample sequenced in a study of tissue T cells after allogeneic stem cell transplantation. This table comes from immunoSEQ multiplex PCR, and its TCRdb copy is limited to in-frame clones, with some not included. This table holds around 25,000 clones, about 90% found once. Specimen: blood, collected before transplantation. These receptors were obtained from a male donor aged 60 or older who later had graft-versus-host disease after an allogeneic stem cell transplant.

Only one count was recorded for this clone. This CDR3 is CASQGVAGTSGYEQYF. The CDR3 DNA is TGCGCCAGCCAGGGGGTAGCCGGGACTAGTGGCTACGAGCAGTACTTC. The chain joins TRBV5-1 to TRBJ2-7; possible D gene TRBD2, 8 bases. The germline CDR1 and CDR2 sequences are SGHRS and YFSETQ. The ends were cut back, 7 bases at V and 3 bases at J, with 23 bases in the middle. The CDR3 length is 16 residues.

V usage is TRBV24-1 and J usage is TRBJ2-1; perhaps TRBD2 as D (5 bases). CDR3 length equals 16 residues. Trimming cost V 3 bases and J 2 bases, with 13 bases left between them. Germline V lookup: CDR1 KGHDR, CDR2 SFDVKD. The CDR3 here is CATSDEERPAYNEQFF. The DNA for the CDR3 is TGTGCCACCAGTGATGAAGAGCGGCCGGCCTACAATGAGCAGTTCTTC.

This chain links TRBV3-1 (or the pseudogene TRBV3-2) with TRBJ2-1; no reliable D call. Trimming shortened V by 2 bases and J by 9 bases, and 8 bases separated the two germline ends. Germline assignment: CDR1 LGHDT and CDR2 YNNKEL (reference sequence). This CDR3 region has 12 residues. The CDR3 reads CASSQNFGEQFF. The CDR3 DNA follows: TGTGCCAGCAGCCAAAACTTCGGTGAGCAGTTCTTC.

In this sample, this clone turned up a few times. The chain recombines TRBV3-1 (or the pseudogene TRBV3-2) with TRBJ2-4; D may be TRBD1 or TRBD2 (6 bases each). The V and J ends lost 3 bases and 9 bases respectively, with 24 bases between them. The CDR3 length is 17 residues. The germline V gene encodes CDR1 LGHDT and CDR2 YNNKEL (reference sequence). CDR3 sequence (DNA): TGTGCCAGCAGCCAGGGGACTTTGGGTGGGGGCATCGTCATTCAGTACTTC. Its translation: CASSQGTLGGGIVIQYF.

This clone has just one count. The chain couples TRBV9 to TRBJ2-7; tentative D call: TRBD1 (5 bases). The V gene's germline CDR1 is SGDLS and CDR2 YYNGEE. The ends were cut back, 3 bases at V and 4 bases at J, with 11 bases in the middle. The CDR3 spans 13 residues. The DNA for the CDR3 is TGTGCCAGCAGCGGACAGCGAGGATACGAGCAGTACTTC. Residues: CASSGQRGYEQYF.

This chain connects TRBV6-2 or TRBV6-3 to TRBJ1-5; D possibly corresponds to TRBD1 (5 bases). The CDR3 contains 14 residues. CDR1 and CDR2 (germline): MNHEY, SVGEGT. Trimming cost V 4 bases and J 6 bases, with 13 bases left between them. CDR3 nucleotides: TGTGCCAGCAGTTTAAGTGGGGGGGTTCAGCCCCAGCATTTT. As protein: CASSLSGGVQPQHF.

The chain recombines TRBV11-2 with TRBJ1-3; 8 bases are a match to TRBD1. This CDR3 spans 18 amino acids. V shed 0 bases and J 1 base; nucleotides not matched to a gene: 8. The germline CDR1 and CDR2 sequences are SGHAT and FQNNGV. CDR3 bases: TGTGCCAGCAGCTTAGAAAGGCAGGGGGCGCATTCTGGAAACACCATATATTTT. Residues: CASSLERQGAHSGNTIYF. Full variable domain (missing parts from reference TRBV11-2 and TRBJ1-3): EAGVAQSPRYKIIEKRQSVAFWCNPISGHATLYWYQQILGQGPKLLIQFQNNGVVDDSQLPKDRFSAERLKGVDSTLKIQPAKLEDSAVYLCASSLERQGAHSGNTIYFGEGSWLTVV.

The V gene is TRBV5-1, the J gene TRBJ2-5; D is uncertain. The J call is doubtful: the DNA matches TRBJ2-7 better. The germline V gene encodes CDR1 SGHRS and CDR2 YFSETQ. This CDR3 is 14 amino acids long. The CDR3 here is CASSLGKQTYEQYF. DNA of the CDR3: TGCGCCAGCAGCTTGGGGAAACAGACCTACGAGCAGTACTTC.

The rearrangement links TRBV7-9 to TRBJ2-7, with TRBD2 as a possible D gene (5 bases). This CDR3 comprises 14 residues. The V and J ends lost 2 bases and 6 bases respectively, with 14 bases between them. The germline CDR1 and CDR2 sequences are SEHNR and FQNEAQ (reference sequence). The CDR3 loop reads CASSLIGLTAEQYF. CDR3 sequence (DNA): TGTGCCAGCAGCTTAATCGGACTCACGGCCGAGCAGTACTTC.

The V gene is TRBV11-2, the J gene TRBJ2-1, with 14 nucleotides matching TRBD2. The CDR3 has 15 residues. The germline CDR1 and CDR2 sequences are SGHAT and FQNNGV. V trimming: 1 base; J trimming: 10 bases; junction bases outside the gene matches: 3. The CDR3 DNA reads as TGTGCCAGCAGCTTAGGGACTAGCGGGAGGTGGGAGCAGTTCTTC. It specifies CASSLGTSGRWEQFF.

V is TRBV6-5 and J is TRBJ2-7; the D gene is possibly TRBD1 (6 bases). Germline V CDR1 and CDR2: MNHEY, SVGAGI. V was clipped by 0 bases and J by 3 bases, with 15 bases between them. This CDR3 spans 16 amino acids. The CDR3 DNA is TGTGCCAGCAGTTACTCGAGGTGGCAGGGGCGCTACGAGCAGTACTTC. Amino acid sequence: CASSYSRWQGRYEQYF.

The chain couples TRBV6-1 to TRBJ2-5; D is ambiguous. Trimming removed 2 bases from V and 7 bases from J, with 5 bases in between. CDR1 is MNHNS, CDR2 SASEGT, per germline. CDR3 length: 11 amino acids. The CDR3 reads CASSELGTQYF. CDR3 DNA sequence: TGTGCCAGCAGTGAATTGGGGACCCAGTACTTC.

This clone appeared a few times. The chain has TRBV19 and TRBJ1-3; a possible D gene is TRBD1 (6 bases). V lost 2 bases, J lost 0 bases, and 11 bases lay in between. CDR3 length equals 16 residues. Germline CDR1 is LNHDA and CDR2 is SQIVND (reference sequence). The CDR3 loop is CASSISQGHSGNTIYF. The CDR3 DNA is TGTGCCAGTAGTATATCACAGGGACACTCTGGAAACACCATATATTTT.

This chain uses TRBV27 with TRBJ1-2; 8 positions agree with TRBD1. Per germline, CDR1 MNHEY and CDR2 SMNVEV (reference sequence). The junction had 5 bases not matched to a gene; V was cut back by 3 bases and J by 8 bases. This CDR3 comprises 13 residues. The CDR3 protein is CASSFAGGAGYTF. CDR3 bases: TGTGCCAGCAGTTTCGCAGGGGGCGCGGGCTACACCTTC.

This clone was picked up one time. The chain has TRBV12-3 or TRBV12-4 and TRBJ1-6, with a tentative D call TRBD1 (5 bases). The length of the CDR3 is 13 residues. V lost 5 bases and J lost 17, with 19 bases in between. The CDR3 coding sequence is TGTGCCAGCAGTGGAGCGGGGGGTGCCTTCTTCCACTTT. This encodes CASSGAGGAFFHF.

This clone occurred a few times. The chain has TRBV19 and TRBJ1-5; D not resolved. The V end lost 4 bases, the J end lost 0 bases, and 10 bases lay between the germline ends. The CDR3 totals 15 residues. Germline CDR1 LNHDA, CDR2 SQIVND (reference sequence). CDR3 residues: CASSTTKNSNQPQHF. The CDR3 bases are TGTGCCAGTAGTACGACCAAGAATAGCAATCAGCCCCAGCATTTT.

The gene calls are TRBV5-1 and TRBJ1-2, with a tentative D call TRBD1 (5 bases). V shed 4 bases and J shed 3 bases, with 16 bases lying between them. The CDR3 spans 15 residues. CDR1 and CDR2 (germline): SGHRS, YFSETQ. The CDR3 is CASSLHSGTDYGYTF. CDR3 coding DNA: TGCGCCAGCAGCCTACACTCCGGGACGGACTATGGCTACACCTTC. Supplemented by reference TRBV5-1 and TRBJ1-2, the full variable domain reads KAGVTQTPRYLIKTRGQQVTLSCSPISGHRSVSWYQQTPGQGLQFLFEYFSETQRNKGNFPGRFSGRQFSNSRSEMNVSTLELGDSALYLCASSLHSGTDYGYTFGSGTRLTVV.

CDR3 region: CASSLGRSNEKLFF. Here the CDR3 DNA reads TGCGCCAGCAGCTTGGGGAGGTCTAATGAAAAACTGTTTTTT. The chain employs TRBV5-1 and TRBJ1-4, with no clear D. Germline V gene lookup returns CDR1 SGHRS and CDR2 YFSETQ. The CDR3 totals 14 residues. V lost 0 bases and J 3 bases, leaving 6 bases between the germline ends.

The chain combines TRBV5-1 with TRBJ2-5, with D hard to call. V lost 4 bases and J lost 5, with 9 bases in between. Germline CDR1 reads SGHRS; CDR2 reads YFSETQ. This CDR3 has 12 residues. As DNA, the CDR3 is TGCGCCAGCAGCCCGGGTCGGGAGACCCAGTACTTC. Amino acids: CASSPGRETQYF.

This clone was counted once. The J gene is TRBJ1-2, the V gene TRBV2; no definite D call. CDR1 SNHLY and CDR2 FYNNEI come from the germline V gene. V was clipped by 10 bases and J by 8 bases, with 17 bases between them. This CDR3 contains 12 residues. CDR3 amino acids: CATAFLAEGYTF. The CDR3 bases are TGTGCCACAGCGTTTTTGGCGGAGGGCTACACCTTC.

This clone was seen just once. The gene calls are TRBV4-3 and TRBJ1-1; unclear D gene. Trimming shortened V by 2 bases and J by 3 bases, and 7 bases separated the two germline ends. The CDR3 runs 13 residues. The germline V gene encodes CDR1 LGHNA and CDR2 YSLEER. CDR3 nucleotides: TGCGCCAGCAGCCAATCGGAGTACACTGAAGCTTTCTTT. This sequence encodes CASSQSEYTEAFF.

J is TRBJ2-7 and V is TRBV5-1; 9 nucleotides line up with TRBD1. This CDR3 spans 14 amino acids. The germline gives CDR1 SGHRS, CDR2 YFSETQ. J was trimmed by 5 bases and V by 2 bases; bases with no gene match: 5. The CDR3: CASSFSGTGNEQYF. The CDR3 DNA reads as TGCGCCAGCAGCTTCTCCGGGACAGGGAACGAGCAGTACTTC.

J is TRBJ2-7 and V is TRBV5-6; TRBD1 matches at 8 bases. This CDR3 spans 13 amino acids. Germline CDR1 is SGHDT and CDR2 is YYEEEE. J gave up 6 bases and V 5 bases, and 7 bases lay outside the gene matches. The CDR3 coding sequence is TGTGCCAGCAGACGGACAGGGATGTCCGAGCAGTACTTC. Amino acids: CASRRTGMSEQYF.

The V call is TRBV6-5, the J call TRBJ2-7, with 7 bases matching TRBD1. The CDR3 loop spans 15 amino acids. CDR1 is MNHEY, CDR2 SVGAGI, per germline. V gave up 8 bases and J gave up 2 bases; unmatched junction bases: 12. This CDR3 reads CASGDYGQAPYEQYF. The CDR3 DNA reads TGTGCCAGCGGCGACTACGGACAGGCACCCTACGAGCAGTACTTC.

This clone has just a few counts. This rearrangement joins TRBV10-1 to TRBJ2-2; 8 bases match TRBD2. The CDR3 contains 15 residues. V lost 3 bases and J lost 6; bases outside the gene matches: 6. Germline V gives CDR1 WNHNN, CDR2 SYGVQD (reference sequence). The DNA of the CDR3 is TGCGCCAGCAGTGATAGCGGGGTTCCCCCCGGGGAGCTGTTTTTT. Its protein is CASSDSGVPPGELFF.

The table lists this clone with a count of one. V usage is TRBV9 and J usage is TRBJ2-3; 11 nucleotides match TRBD2. The junction had 9 bases not matched to a gene; V was cut back by 2 bases and J by 1 base. CDR3 length equals 18 residues. Per germline, CDR1 SGDLS and CDR2 YYNGEE. CDR3 protein: CASSVAPSLAGGTDTQYF. The CDR3 DNA sequence: TGTGCCAGCAGCGTCGCTCCTTCACTAGCGGGAGGCACAGATACGCAGTATTTT.

This chain joins TRBV5-4 and TRBJ1-2; 7 nucleotides agree with TRBD1. J lost 4 bases, V lost 4 bases, and 4 bases had no gene match. The germline gives CDR1 SGHNT, CDR2 YYREEE (reference sequence). The CDR3 consists of 13 residues. CDR3: CASSRQGGYGYTF. DNA for the CDR3: TGTGCCAGCAGCCGACAGGGAGGCTATGGCTACACCTTC.

The chain recombines TRBV5-1 with TRBJ2-1; 7 bases align to TRBD1. Trimming cost V 4 bases and J 2 bases; bases outside gene matches: 6. The CDR3 sequence is 15 residues long. Germline V gene lookup returns CDR1 SGHRS and CDR2 YFSETQ. CDR3 sequence reads: CASSQGDSTYNEQFF. The CDR3 DNA is TGCGCCAGCAGCCAAGGGGACAGCACCTACAATGAGCAGTTCTTC.

The J gene is TRBJ1-5, the V gene TRBV12-5; D unresolved. Germline V gene lookup returns CDR1 LGHNT and CDR2 FRNRAP. The CDR3 runs to 17 residues. V was cut by 2 bases and J by 1 base, with 15 bases left in between. The chain's CDR3 is CASGLFSDLGSNQPQHF. As DNA, the CDR3 is TGTGCTAGTGGTTTGTTCTCCGACCTGGGGAGCAATCAGCCCCAGCATTTT.

V gene TRBV7-9 combines with J gene TRBJ2-2; D is uncertain. Germline-derived CDR1 and CDR2 are SEHNR and FQNEAQ (reference sequence). The CDR3 is 16 amino acids. Trimming stripped 5 bases from V and 7 bases from J, with 20 bases between. The CDR3, as DNA: TGTGCCAGCAGCCAAACCCGACATAGTTCGATCGGGGAGCTGTTTTTT. This sequence encodes CASSQTRHSSIGELFF.